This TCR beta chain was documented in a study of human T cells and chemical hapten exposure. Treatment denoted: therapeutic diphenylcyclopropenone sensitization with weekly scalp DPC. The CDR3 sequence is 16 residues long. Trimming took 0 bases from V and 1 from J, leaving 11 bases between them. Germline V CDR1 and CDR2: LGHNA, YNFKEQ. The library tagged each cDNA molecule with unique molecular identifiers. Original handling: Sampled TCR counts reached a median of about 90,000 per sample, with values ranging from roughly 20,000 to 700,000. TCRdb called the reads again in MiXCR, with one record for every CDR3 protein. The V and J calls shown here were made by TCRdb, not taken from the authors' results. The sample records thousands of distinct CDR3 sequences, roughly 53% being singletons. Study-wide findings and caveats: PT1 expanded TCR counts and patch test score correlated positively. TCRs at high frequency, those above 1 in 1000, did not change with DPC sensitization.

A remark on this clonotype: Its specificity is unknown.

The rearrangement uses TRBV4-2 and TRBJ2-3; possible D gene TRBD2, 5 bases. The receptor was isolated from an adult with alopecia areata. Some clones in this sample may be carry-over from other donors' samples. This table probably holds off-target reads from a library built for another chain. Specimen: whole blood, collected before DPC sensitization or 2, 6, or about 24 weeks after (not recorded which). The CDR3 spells CASSQEAAPRTDTQYF. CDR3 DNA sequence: TGTGCCAGCAGCCAAGAAGCGGCGCCACGCACAGATACGCAGTATTTT.